Presented here are 10 T cell receptor beta chains from one specimen sequenced in a study of CD8+CD57+ T cells in acquired aplastic anemia. Sequencing was done on patients that had shown CD8+CD57+ cell expansion by flow cytometry. Genomic DNA acted as the template from which TCR beta VDJ combination and CDR3 sequence profiling were carried out. TCRdb itself ran the reads through MiXCR, one entry per CDR3 protein. Of over 150,000 distinct CDR3 sequences listed, more than 45% are singletons. Specimen: sorted CD4+, CD8+, or CD8+CD57+ T cells (not recorded which) from PBMCs. These TCRs come from a human donor with aplastic anemia.

This clonotype has at least ten counts. The chain uses TRBV10-3 and TRBJ2-2, with 8 bases that match TRBD2. V was clipped by 8 bases and J by 1 base; unmatched bases: 3. Germline values: CDR1 ENHRY, CDR2 SYGVKD. The CDR3 loop spans 14 amino acids. CDR3 coding DNA: TGTGCCATCGAGGGGACTAGGAACACCGGGGAGCTGTTTTTT. Translation: CAIEGTRNTGELFF.

In this sample, this clonotype turned up many times. The chain combines TRBV6-1 with TRBJ1-6; D unclear. V lost 7 bases, J lost 7 bases, and 14 bases lay in between. Germline-derived CDR1 and CDR2 are MNHNS and SASEGT. CDR3 length: 14 amino acids. The CDR3 coding sequence is TGTGCCAGCACCCCAGAGTACTCCAATTCACCCCTCCACTTT. Its translation: CASTPEYSNSPLHF.

The CDR3 here is CASSRVMGTVNEKLFF. In DNA form, the CDR3 reads TGCGCCAGCAGCCGAGTAATGGGGACCGTAAATGAAAAACTGTTTTTT. J is TRBJ1-4 and V is TRBV4-3; TRBD1 is a possible D gene (5 bases). This CDR3 has 16 amino acids. Looked up from germline, CDR1 is LGHNA and CDR2 is YSLEER. The V and J ends lost 4 bases and 5 bases respectively, with 17 bases between them.

This clonotype was seen ten or more times. The chain uses TRBV10-3 and TRBJ1-2, with TRBD1 as a possible D gene (6 bases). The V gene's germline CDR1 is ENHRY and CDR2 SYGVKD. With 10 bases removed from V and 5 bases from J, the gap between germline ends came to 23 bases. The CDR3 consists of 15 residues. The CDR3 DNA reads TGTGCCACCACCCCCCTTACGACAGGCGCATATGGCTACACCTTC. This sequence encodes CATTPLTTGAYGYTF.

The chain employs TRBV19 and TRBJ1-1, with D possibly matching TRBD1 (6 bases). V lost 3 bases and J lost 3, with 14 bases in between. Germline CDR1 LNHDA, CDR2 SQIVND (reference sequence). This CDR3 is 15 amino acids long. The CDR3 nucleotides are TGTGCCAGTAGTATCGGGCAGGGGTACGACACTGAAGCTTTCTTT. Amino acids: CASSIGQGYDTEAFF.

The chain couples TRBV30 to TRBJ1-1; 8 bases map to TRBD1. V shed 3 bases, J shed 1 base, and the junction held 4 bases outside the gene matches. Per germline, CDR1 GTSNPN and CDR2 SVGIG (reference sequence). CDR3 length: 14 residues. The DNA of the CDR3 is TGTGCCTGGAGAACCGACAGGGGGAACACTGAAGCTTTCTTT. It specifies CAWRTDRGNTEAFF.

This clonotype was seen many times. One end of the junction is discordant with germline, which a read error may explain. This chain uses TRBV7-2 with TRBJ1-1, with D unclear. CDR3 size: 16 residues. Germline CDR1 SGHTA, CDR2 FQGNSA. The CDR3: CASSLASVGANTEASF. The CDR3 bases are TGTGCCAGCAGCTTAGCGAGCGTAGGTGCCAACACTGAAGCTTCCTTT.

This clonotype appeared many times. The rearrangement uses TRBV20-1 and TRBJ2-5; a possible D gene is TRBD2 (6 bases). The germline gives CDR1 DFQATT, CDR2 SNEGSKA (reference sequence). The CDR3 is 13 residues long. The V end lost 0 bases, the J end lost 9 bases, and 14 bases lay between the germline ends. The CDR3 DNA is TGCAGTGCTAGAGATACTAGGGACTCGGCCCAGTACTTC. Translated: CSARDTRDSAQYF.

The V and J genes are TRBV7-3 and TRBJ2-7; 10 bases align to TRBD2. V was clipped by 4 bases and J by 3 bases; unmatched bases: 0. This CDR3 is built from 13 residues. Germline V gene sequence: CDR1 SGHTA, CDR2 FQGTGA. The CDR3 here is CASSWTSGYEQYF. In DNA form, the CDR3 reads TGTGCCAGCAGCTGGACTAGCGGCTACGAGCAGTACTTC.

In regard to this clonotype: Mismatch with germline at one junction end may stem from a read error. CDR3 region: CASRFDPLRGHF. The CDR3 DNA sequence: TGTGCCAGCAGATTTGACCCGCTTCGGGGGCATTTT. The chain joins TRBV7-7 to TRBJ1-3; possibly TRBD1 for D (6 bases). The germline CDR1 and CDR2 sequences are SSHAT and FNYEAQ (reference sequence). The CDR3 runs 12 residues. The full variable domain, rest sourced from reference TRBV7-7 and TRBJ1-3, is GAGVSQSPRYKVTKRGQDVTLRCDPISSHATLYWYQQALGQGPEFLTYFNYEAQPDKSGLPSDRFSAERPEGSISTLTIQRTEQRDSAMYRCASRFDPLRGHFGEGSWLTVV.